One and the same sample provided the 30 T cell receptor beta chains below, sequenced in a study of T cell changes during pregnancy in multiple sclerosis. Using immunoSEQ multiplex PCR, the repertoire was profiled, and TCRdb retains in-frame clones only, with some absent. The sample yields about 40,000 clones, roughly 94% seen once. The sample in question was peripheral blood, obtained in the third trimester of pregnancy. The origin of the receptors is a female donor with multiple sclerosis, enrolled in a pregnancy study.

The chain has TRBV7-2 and TRBJ1-2; 9 bases agree with TRBD1. The germline gives CDR1 SGHTA, CDR2 FQGNSA. The J segment lost 8 bases and the V segment lost 3 bases, leaving 13 bases of the junction unmatched. The CDR3 spans 16 residues. CDR3 region: CASSFMDRGTLEGYTF. Written as DNA, the CDR3 is TGTGCCAGCAGCTTTATGGACAGGGGTACCTTAGAGGGCTACACCTTC.

The chain is built from TRBV2 and TRBJ1-2, with no clear D. CDR1 and CDR2 from the germline V gene are SNHLY and FYNNEI. The CDR3 has 14 amino acids. V was cut by 5 bases and J by 8 bases, with 18 bases left in between. CDR3 sequence reads: CASSIYRELGGYTF. The CDR3 coding sequence is TGTGCCAGCAGTATATACCGGGAGCTCGGGGGCTACACCTTC.

This chain uses TRBV7-8 with TRBJ1-6, with 9 bases lining up with TRBD1. The J segment lost 10 bases and the V segment lost 1 base, leaving 5 bases of the junction unmatched. CDR3 size: 15 residues. Germline values: CDR1 SGHVS, CDR2 FQNEAQ. The chain's CDR3 is CASSLEGQGASPLHF. The CDR3, as DNA: TGTGCCAGCAGCTTAGAGGGACAGGGTGCCTCACCCCTCCACTTT.

This clone has only one observation. V gene TRBV19 combines with J gene TRBJ1-5; a possible D gene is TRBD1 (6 bases). CDR3 size: 14 residues. The germline gives CDR1 LNHDA, CDR2 SQIVND (reference sequence). V dropped 6 bases and J dropped 0 bases, with 9 bases sitting between them. This CDR3 reads CASRPTGSNQPQHF. The CDR3 DNA is TGTGCCAGTAGACCGACAGGTAGCAATCAGCCCCAGCATTTT.

This rearrangement joins TRBV6-6 to TRBJ2-1, with TRBD2 matching over 14 bases. Germline CDR1 reads MNHNY; CDR2 reads SVGAGI (reference sequence). V dropped 2 bases and J dropped 8; count of bases not matched to a gene: 5. The CDR3 sequence is 16 residues long. The CDR3 protein is CASSYPKGLAGDEQFF. The CDR3 nucleotides read TGTGCCAGCAGTTACCCAAAGGGACTAGCGGGAGATGAGCAGTTCTTC.

As to this clone: An end of the junction does not agree with germline; a read error may underlie this. The gene calls are TRBV5-6 and TRBJ2-7; the D gene is possibly TRBD1 (6 bases). CDR1 SGHDT and CDR2 YYEEEE come from the germline V gene. The CDR3 totals 13 residues. In DNA, the CDR3 is TGTGCCAGCAGCTCAACCGCCGGGCAGGGGTTTACCTTC. It yields the protein CASSSTAGQGFTF.

The chain combines TRBV29-1 with TRBJ2-5; 11 bases align to TRBD2. Germline values: CDR1 SQVTM, CDR2 ANQGSEA. This CDR3 contains 13 residues. V was clipped by 5 bases and J by 7 bases; unmatched bases: 6. CDR3 nucleotide sequence: TGCAGCGTTATAGCGGGGGGGCTGGGGACCCAGTACTTC. This encodes CSVIAGGLGTQYF.

The chain is built from TRBV18 and TRBJ1-2; D might be TRBD1 (5 bases). Between the trimmed V and J ends, which lost 2 bases and 3 bases, there was a span of 7 bases. CDR1 is KGHSH and CDR2 is LQKENI in the germline V gene. The CDR3 spans 13 residues. CDR3: CASSPDSYYGYTF. CDR3 DNA sequence: TGTGCCAGCTCACCAGACAGCTACTATGGCTACACCTTC.

This chain uses TRBV9 with TRBJ2-5; 7 positions agree with TRBD2. CDR1 SGDLS and CDR2 YYNGEE come from the germline V gene. The CDR3 loop spans 16 amino acids. The V gene end was trimmed by 4 bases and the J gene end by 3 bases; junction bases not matched to a gene: 12. CDR3 nucleotides: TGTGCCAGCAGCCCTCACATCTGGGAGGGAGAAGAGACCCAGTACTTC. Residues: CASSPHIWEGEETQYF.

The chain is built from TRBV28 and TRBJ2-3, with 7 bases aligning to TRBD2. This CDR3 spans 14 amino acids. J gave up 4 bases and V 4 bases, and 5 bases lay outside the gene matches. Germline V gives CDR1 MDHEN, CDR2 SYDVKM. CDR3 region: CASSSSRGADTQYF. CDR3 bases: TGTGCCAGCAGTTCAAGTCGGGGGGCAGATACGCAGTATTTT.

The rearrangement uses TRBV4-3 and TRBJ2-3, with a tentative D call TRBD2 (7 bases). This CDR3 region has 18 residues. Trimming shortened V by 0 bases and J by 1 base, and 17 bases separated the two germline ends. CDR1 and CDR2 from the germline V gene are LGHNA and YSLEER. The CDR3 region is CASSQDPRGGTRTDTQYF. The CDR3 region has the DNA TGCGCCAGCAGCCAAGATCCGAGGGGGGGCACTCGCACAGATACGCAGTATTTT.

The CDR3 bases are TGTGCCAGCAGCTCCTCTATGAACACTGAAGCTTTCTTT. The encoded protein is CASSSSMNTEAFF. V gene TRBV7-3 combines with J gene TRBJ1-1, with D unclear. The V gene's germline CDR1 is SGHTA and CDR2 FQGTGA. V shed 4 bases and J shed 0 bases, with 6 bases lying between them. The CDR3 sequence is 13 residues long. The full variable domain, completed using reference TRBV7-3 and TRBJ1-1, is GAGVSQTPSNKVTEKGKYVELRCDPISGHTALYWYRQSLGQGPEFLIYFQGTGAADDSGLPNDRFFAVRPEGSVSTLKIQRTERGDSAVYLCASSSSMNTEAFFGQGTRLTVV.

The chain recombines TRBV19 with TRBJ1-4, with 9 bases that match TRBD1. V lost 7 bases, J lost 6 bases, and 9 bases stayed unmatched. CDR1 LNHDA and CDR2 SQIVND come from the germline V gene (reference sequence). CDR3 length: 15 residues. Here the CDR3 DNA reads TGTGCCAGTAATACTCCGGGACAGGGATATGAAAAACTGTTTTTT. Residues: CASNTPGQGYEKLFF.

This clone was found once. The chain is built from TRBV6-6 and TRBJ1-6, with no clear D. V lost 5 bases and J lost 5, with 4 bases in between. The germline gives CDR1 MNHNY, CDR2 SVGAGI (reference sequence). This CDR3 is built from 12 residues. In DNA, the CDR3 is TGTGCCAGCAGTCCTAATAATTCACCCCTCCACTTT. It codes for CASSPNNSPLHF.

The chain employs TRBV13 and TRBJ2-3; 14 bases match TRBD2. From germline, CDR1 is PRHDT and CDR2 FYEKMQ (reference sequence). The CDR3 covers 17 residues. J gave up 0 bases and V 5 bases, and 4 bases lay outside the gene matches. The CDR3 region is CASSPGLAGGSTDTQYF. The CDR3 DNA sequence: TGTGCCAGCAGCCCCGGACTAGCGGGGGGTAGCACAGATACGCAGTATTTT.

The chain employs TRBV10-1 and TRBJ2-5, with a possible D match to TRBD1 (7 bases). The DNA end is more similar to TRBJ2-7, so the J call may be wrong. Germline-derived CDR1 and CDR2 are WNHNN and SYGVQD (reference sequence). The CDR3 sequence is 12 residues long. The CDR3 sequence is CAGQGGPYEQYF. CDR3 coding DNA: TGCGCCGGGCAGGGGGGACCCTACGAGCAGTACTTC.

This clone appeared a few times. This sequence joins TRBV29-1 and TRBJ1-6; TRBD1 agrees at 10 bases. The ends lost 7 bases at V and 9 bases at J; junction bases unmatched: 6. Germline V gene data show CDR1 as SQVTM and CDR2 as ANQGSEA. The CDR3 is 13 residues long. CDR3 DNA: TGCAGCGCCGGGACAGGGGACGGTTCACCCCTCCACTTT. Protein sequence: CSAGTGDGSPLHF.

The genes are TRBV7-9 and TRBJ1-5; D ambiguous. The length of the CDR3 is 15 residues. Per the germline V gene, CDR1 is SEHNR and CDR2 is FQNEAQ (reference sequence). Trimming took 2 bases from V and 2 from J, leaving 10 bases between them. This CDR3 is CASSLQGGGNQPQHF. Written as DNA, the CDR3 is TGTGCCAGCAGCTTACAAGGAGGCGGCAATCAGCCCCAGCATTTT. Filled out from reference TRBV7-9 and TRBJ1-5, the complete variable domain reads DTGVSQNPRHKITKRGQNVTFRCDPISEHNRLYWYRQTLGQGPEFLTYFQNEAQLEKSRLLSDRFSAERPKGSFSTLEIQRTEQGDSAMYLCASSLQGGGNQPQHFGDGTRLSIL.

This clone was detected only once. One end of the junction is discordant with germline, which a read error may explain. The chain combines TRBV14 with TRBJ2-5; TRBD2 agrees at 8 bases. This CDR3 has 14 amino acids. Germline CDR1 and CDR2: SGHDN and FVKESK. The CDR3 protein is CASRQAAGAGEQYF. The CDR3 coding sequence is TGTGCCAGCAGGCAAGCAGCGGGAGCGGGGGAGCAGTACTTC.

The gene calls are TRBV30 and TRBJ1-4; 10 bases are a match to TRBD1. The V gene end was trimmed by 2 bases and the J gene end by 8 bases; junction bases not matched to a gene: 5. Germline lookup yields CDR1 GTSNPN and CDR2 SVGIG (reference sequence). The CDR3 is made up of 14 amino acids. The CDR3 DNA is TGTGCCTGGAGTCCCGGGACAGGGGACGAAAAACTGTTTTTT. Protein sequence: CAWSPGTGDEKLFF.

V and J are TRBV6-1 and TRBJ1-5; TRBD1 agrees at 7 bases. In germline, CDR1 is MNHNS, CDR2 SASEGT. CDR3 length: 16 amino acids. V trimming: 0 bases; J trimming: 5 bases; junction bases outside the gene matches: 7. The DNA for the CDR3 is TGTGCCAGCAGTGAAGCCTACAGGGGAGCGGATCAGCCCCAGCATTTT. Translating it yields CASSEAYRGADQPQHF.

This clone was recorded only once. This chain uses TRBV30 with TRBJ2-3; TRBD2 is a possible D gene (5 bases). CDR1 GTSNPN and CDR2 SVGIG come from the germline V gene (reference sequence). The CDR3 loop spans 14 amino acids. The V and J ends lost 4 bases and 0 bases respectively, with 11 bases between them. Here the CDR3 DNA reads TGTGCCTGGAATTTGGGAGCTAGCACAGATACGCAGTATTTT. Residues: CAWNLGASTDTQYF.

The CDR3 loop reads CASSEYWGQGAVIYEQYF. The CDR3 nucleotides read TGTGCCAGCAGTGAATATTGGGGACAGGGGGCGGTAATTTACGAGCAGTACTTC. This chain joins TRBV6-1 and TRBJ2-7, with TRBD1 matching 12 bases. This CDR3 has 18 amino acids. Germline trimming cut 2 bases from V and 4 bases from J; bases unmatched to any gene: 12. Per the germline V gene, CDR1 is MNHNS and CDR2 is SASEGT.

This chain connects TRBV7-3 to TRBJ2-2, with a possible D match to TRBD2 (6 bases). Germline-derived CDR1 and CDR2 are SGHTA and FQGTGA. CDR3 length: 15 amino acids. Trimming removed 5 bases at V and 6 bases at J, with 16 bases between. CDR3 in amino acids: CASSTTGTGAGELFF. The CDR3 DNA reads TGTGCCAGCAGCACAACCGGGACTGGGGCCGGGGAGCTGTTTTTT.

This chain uses TRBV7-9 with TRBJ1-1; the D gene is possibly TRBD1 (6 bases). Germline V CDR1 and CDR2: SEHNR, FQNEAQ (reference sequence). Trimming took off 1 base at V and 4 bases at J, with 13 bases between the two ends. This CDR3 region has 15 residues. The CDR3 DNA follows: TGTGCCAGCAGCTTAGGTGCAGGGGCGGGCACTGAAGCTTTCTTT. Translating it yields CASSLGAGAGTEAFF.

The rearrangement uses TRBV9 and TRBJ2-1; 16 nucleotides line up with TRBD2. V shed 0 bases, J shed 5 bases, and the junction held 8 bases outside the gene matches. Germline V gene lookup returns CDR1 SGDLS and CDR2 YYNGEE. This CDR3 comprises 19 residues. In DNA, the CDR3 is TGTGCCAGCAGCGTAGTGTCCGGGACTAGCGGGGGGGCAGACAATGAGCAGTTCTTC. Encoded protein: CASSVVSGTSGGADNEQFF.

The chain has TRBV18 and TRBJ2-7; TRBD2 is a possible D gene (6 bases). This CDR3 contains 13 residues. The germline V and J ends were trimmed by 5 bases and 0 bases, with 8 bases remaining between them. Germline CDR1 KGHSH, CDR2 LQKENI. Here the CDR3 DNA reads TGTGCCAGCTCAGGAGGGCCCTCCTACGAGCAGTACTTC. Protein: CASSGGPSYEQYF.

This sequence joins TRBV5-4 and TRBJ1-2; 8 nucleotides match TRBD1. After removal of 1 base from V and 4 bases from J, the junction contained 6 bases not matched to a gene. Germline V gives CDR1 SGHNT, CDR2 YYREEE (reference sequence). This CDR3 has 15 amino acids. The CDR3 spells CASSLPGQGAYGYTF. Here the CDR3 DNA reads TGTGCCAGCAGCTTGCCGGGGCAGGGGGCCTATGGCTACACCTTC.

The chain joins TRBV2 to TRBJ1-1, with TRBD1 matching over 10 bases. The CDR3 extends over 14 amino acids. Trimming removed 6 bases from V and 6 bases from J; junction bases left unmatched: 7. CDR1 is SNHLY, CDR2 FYNNEI, per germline. CDR3 region: CASRPTGGVAEAFF. The CDR3 DNA reads as TGTGCCAGCAGACCGACAGGGGGCGTCGCTGAAGCTTTCTTT.

The chain couples TRBV7-2 to TRBJ2-4, with 7 bases aligning to TRBD2. J was trimmed by 8 bases and V by 3 bases; bases with no gene match: 10. The CDR3 length is 15 residues. Germline CDR1 SGHTA, CDR2 FQGNSA. The CDR3 DNA is TGTGCCAGCAGCTTCGGATTGGGGGGGGACGACATTCAGTACTTC. This translates into CASSFGLGGDDIQYF. The full variable domain, in which reference TRBV7-2 and TRBJ2-4 provide the parts outside the CDR3, is GAGVSQSPSNKVTEKGKDVELRCDPISGHTALYWYRQSLGQGLEFLIYFQGNSAPDKSGLPSDRFSAERTGGSVSTLTIQRTQQEDSAVYLCASSFGLGGDDIQYFGAGTRLSVL.